Following are 6 T cell receptor beta chains from one sample sequenced in a study of blood T cell repertoires in COVID-19. The table came from immunoSEQ multiplex PCR; TCRdb's copy has only in-frame clones and leaves some out. The repertoire has fewer than 150,000 clones, 60% to 85% of them found once; the top ten carry roughly 2.1%. Sequencing used peripheral blood. These receptors all come from a man in his 70s with acute or convalescent COVID-19.

The rearrangement uses TRBV9 and TRBJ1-6, with TRBD1 matching over 9 bases. The CDR3 has 15 residues. CDR1 and CDR2 (germline): SGDLS, YYNGEE. V shed 4 bases and J 7 bases; nucleotides not matched to a gene: 6. CDR3 loop: CASSPWDRANSPLHF. CDR3 DNA: TGTGCCAGCAGCCCCTGGGACAGGGCCAATTCACCCCTCCACTTT.

The chain recombines TRBV6-5 with TRBJ1-3, with D uncertain. Germline values: CDR1 MNHEY, CDR2 SVGAGI. Trimming took 2 bases from V and 2 from J, leaving 7 bases between them. The length of the CDR3 is 14 residues. Here the CDR3 DNA reads TGTGCCAGCAGTTACGATCCAGCTGGAAACACCATATATTTT. This codes for CASSYDPAGNTIYF.

The chain joins TRBV6-4 to TRBJ2-3; a possible D gene is TRBD1 (6 bases). CDR1 and CDR2 (germline): MRHNA, SNTAGT. Trimming stripped 3 bases from V and 10 bases from J, with 23 bases between. The CDR3 length is 16 residues. CDR3 nucleotides: TGTGCCAGCAGTGAAGGGCTAAACAGGGCTAGCACATCGCAGTATTTT. Its translation: CASSEGLNRASTSQYF.

The chain couples TRBV5-1 to TRBJ1-4; TRBD1 aligns across 8 bases. Unmatched junction bases numbered 4, after V lost 2 bases and J lost 4 bases. Germline V CDR1 and CDR2: SGHRS, YFSETQ. The CDR3 covers 15 residues. The CDR3 coding sequence is TGCGCCAGCAGCTTACAGGGGGAGATTAATGAAAAACTGTTTTTT. This gives the protein CASSLQGEINEKLFF. Together with reference TRBV5-1 and TRBJ1-4, the CDR3 gives the full variable domain: KAGVTQTPRYLIKTRGQQVTLSCSPISGHRSVSWYQQTPGQGLQFLFEYFSETQRNKGNFPGRFSGRQFSNSRSEMNVSTLELGDSALYLCASSLQGEINEKLFFGSGTQLSVL.

Here the CDR3 DNA reads TGTGCCAGCAGTTACAGACTGGACAATCAGCCCCAGCATTTT. Amino acid sequence: CASSYRLDNQPQHF. The chain couples TRBV6-2 or TRBV6-3 to TRBJ1-5; D ambiguous. The CDR3 contains 14 residues. V lost 2 bases and J 3 bases, leaving 8 bases between the germline ends. Germline V gene data show CDR1 as MNHEY and CDR2 as SVGEGT.

V is TRBV28 and J is TRBJ2-7, with a weak D call TRBD1 (6 bases). The length of the CDR3 is 14 residues. Germline CDR1 and CDR2: MDHEN and SYDVKM. V was cut by 6 bases and J by 4 bases, with 16 bases left in between. The CDR3 region has the DNA TGTGCCAGCAGCAACCCGGACAGATTATACGAGCAGTACTTC. Translation gives CASSNPDRLYEQYF. Drawing the rest from reference TRBV28 and TRBJ2-7, the complete variable domain is DVKVTQSSRYLVKRTGEKVFLECVQDMDHENMFWYRQDPGLGLRLIYFSYDVKMKEKGDIPEGYSVSREKKERFSLILESASTNQTSMYLCASSNPDRLYEQYFGPGTRLTVT.